The clone carrying this T cell receptor (beta chain) came up a few times. Other DNA sequences in this sample translate to the same CDR3. In the source study's methods: Amplification with reference gene primers provided the estimates of nucleated cell counts. The protocol was immunoSEQ multiplex PCR, while the TCRdb copy is restricted to in-frame clones and leaves out a portion. The V and J calls and clone size are taken from that table; D and trimming were inferred from the DNA. The sample contains 95,000 to 150,000 clones, 87% of which appear only once. The CDR3 totals 13 residues. Trimming stripped 2 bases from V and 1 base from J, with 4 bases between. CDR1 is SSHAT and CDR2 is FNYEAQ in the germline V gene (reference sequence). This record belongs to a study of blood T cell repertoires in COVID-19. Looking at the study overall: Sites in the United States, Italy and Spain provided acute and convalescent COVID-19 samples. PBMCs, B-cell-depleted T cells, or T cells were the source of the cDNA or gDNA that made up the material.

The TCR sequence derives from a woman aged 45-59 years with acute or convalescent COVID-19. The genes are TRBV7-7 and TRBJ2-3; D unresolved. Sample: peripheral blood. CDR3 coding DNA: TGTGCCAGCAGCTTATCAGGCACAGATACGCAGTATTTT. Translation: CASSLSGTDTQYF.